This T cell receptor beta chain is drawn from a study of shared clonotypes between healthy human individuals. With 4 bases removed from V and 4 bases from J, the gap between germline ends came to 16 bases. The CDR3 runs to 15 residues. The germline CDR1 and CDR2 sequences are SNHLY and FYNNEI. The sample holds one count of this clone. No antigen is known for it. The authors ran unsorted PBMC replicate PCRs on around 270 ng DNA, about 30,000 T cell genomes. The table came from immunoSEQ multiplex PCR; TCRdb's copy has only in-frame clones and leaves some out. The sample carries about 490,000 clones, about 85% recorded once. The study enrolled healthy HIV-negative adults without recent acute infections or vaccinations as donors. Each unsorted sample relied on about 94 million PBMCs as its source of genomic DNA. Study findings and constraints: The study sampled only blood, and tissue repertoires likely differ.

This receptor was obtained from a woman between 40 and 50 years old in good health. Some clones in this sample may be carry-over from other donors' samples. The specimen was PBMCs. This sequence joins TRBV2 and TRBJ1-2; D perhaps matches TRBD1 (5 bases). The CDR3 bases are TGTGCCAGCAGTGGGTTAAGGACGGGACCCTATGGCTACACCTTC. It specifies CASSGLRTGPYGYTF.